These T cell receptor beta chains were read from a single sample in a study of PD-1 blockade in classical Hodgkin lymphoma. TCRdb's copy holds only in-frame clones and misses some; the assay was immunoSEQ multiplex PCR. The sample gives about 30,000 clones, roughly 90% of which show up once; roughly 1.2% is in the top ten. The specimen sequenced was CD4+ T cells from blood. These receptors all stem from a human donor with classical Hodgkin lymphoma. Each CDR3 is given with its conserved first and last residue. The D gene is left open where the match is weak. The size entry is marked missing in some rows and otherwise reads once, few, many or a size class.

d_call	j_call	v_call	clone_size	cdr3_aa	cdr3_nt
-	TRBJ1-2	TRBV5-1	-	CASSLAGRDGYTF	TGCGCCAGCAGCTTGGCGGGCAGGGATGGCTACACCTTC
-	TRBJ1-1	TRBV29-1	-	CSVAEGWGMNTEAFF	TGCAGCGTAGCGGAGGGGTGGGGGATGAACACTGAAGCTTTCTTT
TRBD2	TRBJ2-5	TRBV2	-	CASSEWVGLAGTNVGETQYF	TGTGCCAGCAGTGAATGGGTGGGACTAGCGGGAACAAATGTCGGGGAGACCCAGTACTTC
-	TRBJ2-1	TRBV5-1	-	CASSHTGYNEQFF	TGCGCCAGCAGTCATACAGGGTACAATGAGCAGTTCTTC
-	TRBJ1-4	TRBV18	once	CASSPLQAPGEKLFF	TGTGCCAGCTCACCCCTACAGGCGCCAGGCGAAAAACTGTTTTTT
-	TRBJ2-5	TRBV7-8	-	CASSLGKRGWTETQYF	TGTGCCAGCAGCTTAGGGAAAAGAGGGTGGACAGAGACCCAGTACTTC
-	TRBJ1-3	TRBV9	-	CASSPRDVSSGNTIYF	TGTGCCAGCAGCCCAAGGGACGTTAGCTCTGGAAACACCATATATTTT
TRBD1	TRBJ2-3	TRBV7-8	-	CASSIPPGQGASTQYF	TGTGCCAGCAGCATACCGCCGGGACAGGGGGCGAGTACGCAGTATTTT
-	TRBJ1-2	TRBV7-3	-	CASSSTGTSTSYTF	TGTGCCAGCAGCTCTACCGGGACCTCGACAAGCTACACCTTC
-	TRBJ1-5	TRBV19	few	CASSISRAGGQPQHF	TGTGCCAGTAGTATTTCAAGGGCCGGGGGTCAGCCCCAGCATTTT
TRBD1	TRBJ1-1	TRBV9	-	CASSVASGTVLTEAFF	TGTGCCAGCAGCGTAGCCTCCGGGACAGTCCTCACTGAAGCTTTCTTT
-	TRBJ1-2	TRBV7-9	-	CASSFSRVKNGYTF	TGTGCCAGCAGCTTTAGCAGGGTCAAGAATGGCTACACCTTC
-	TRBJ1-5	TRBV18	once	CASSPGDNQPQHF	TGTGCCAGCTCACCCGGGGACAATCAGCCCCAGCATTTT
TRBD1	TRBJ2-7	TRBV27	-	CASSLSTGTYEQYF	TGTGCCAGCAGTTTATCGACAGGGACCTACGAGCAGTACTTC
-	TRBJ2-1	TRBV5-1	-	CASSLIGGTTYNEQFF	TGCGCCAGCAGTTTGATCGGCGGGACCACCTACAATGAGCAGTTCTTC
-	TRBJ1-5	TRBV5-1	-	CASSLESLNQPQHF	TGCGCCAGCAGCTTGGAAAGTCTCAATCAGCCCCAGCATTTT
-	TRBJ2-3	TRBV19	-	CASSPPLGGDTQYF	TGTGCCAGTAGTCCGCCGCTAGGGGGAGATACGCAGTATTTT
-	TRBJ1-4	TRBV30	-	CAWSAGSNEKLFF	TGTGCCTGGTCCGCAGGGAGTAATGAAAAACTGTTTTTT
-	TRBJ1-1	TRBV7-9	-	CASSPSVNTEAFF	TGTGCCAGCAGCCCCTCGGTGAACACTGAAGCTTTCTTT
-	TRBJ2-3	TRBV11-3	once	CASSLGDIPSTDTQYF	TGTGCCAGCAGCTTAGGGGACATTCCTAGCACAGATACGCAGTATTTT
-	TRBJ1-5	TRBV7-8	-	CASSLGRGIGNQPQHF	TGTGCCAGCAGCTTAGGGAGAGGGATAGGCAATCAGCCCCAGCATTTT
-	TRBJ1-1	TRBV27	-	CASSFSQGTAFF	TGTGCCAGCAGTTTCTCCCAGGGGACAGCTTTCTTT
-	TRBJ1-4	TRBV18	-	CASSLAGIPALEKLFF	TGTGCCAGCTCTCTTGCCGGGATCCCGGCATTGGAAAAACTGTTTTTT
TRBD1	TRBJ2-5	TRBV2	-	CAGSKGTGGGQETQYF	TGTGCCGGATCTAAAGGGACAGGGGGCGGTCAAGAGACCCAGTACTTC
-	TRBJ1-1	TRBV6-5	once	CASSSPQGRTEAFF	TGTGCCAGCAGTTCCCCCCAGGGACGCACTGAAGCTTTCTTT
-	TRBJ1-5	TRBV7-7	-	CASSWSSRPAYSNQPQHF	TGTGCCAGCAGCTGGTCTAGTCGGCCGGCTTATAGCAATCAGCCCCAGCATTTT
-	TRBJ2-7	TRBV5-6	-	CASSRTSRGQYEQYF	TGTGCCAGCAGCCGGACATCCCGAGGGCAGTACGAGCAGTACTTC
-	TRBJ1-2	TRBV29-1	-	CSVGGGNYGYTF	TGCAGCGTCGGCGGGGGTAACTATGGCTACACCTTC
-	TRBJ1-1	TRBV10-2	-	CASTDSTANTEAFF	TGCGCCAGCACCGACAGTACTGCCAACACTGAAGCTTTCTTT
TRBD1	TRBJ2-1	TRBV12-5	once	CASGRPGQGGFDNEQFF	TGTGCTAGTGGCCGTCCGGGACAGGGGGGATTTGACAATGAGCAGTTCTTC
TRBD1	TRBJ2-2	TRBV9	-	CASSTGGTDTGELFF	TGTGCCAGCAGTACAGGGGGCACGGACACCGGGGAGCTGTTTTTT
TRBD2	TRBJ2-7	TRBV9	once	CASSVQGLAARNEQYF	TGTGCCAGCAGCGTCCAGGGACTAGCGGCTAGGAACGAGCAGTACTTC
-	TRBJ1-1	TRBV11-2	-	CASSLSVTEAFF	TGTGCCAGCAGCCTCAGTGTCACTGAAGCTTTCTTT
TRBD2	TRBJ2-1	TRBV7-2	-	CASTFRGFGSGRLNEQFF	TGTGCCAGCACCTTTAGGGGGTTTGGTAGCGGGAGACTTAATGAGCAGTTCTTC
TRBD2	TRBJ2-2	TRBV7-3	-	CASSQLAGDYGELFF	TGTGCCAGCAGCCAACTAGCGGGAGACTACGGGGAGCTGTTTTTT
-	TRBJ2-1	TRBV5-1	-	CASSTGESYEQFF	TGCGCCAGCAGCACCGGGGAGAGCTATGAGCAGTTCTTC
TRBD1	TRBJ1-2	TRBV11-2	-	CASSLTTGVIYGYTF	TGTGCCAGCAGCTTGACGACAGGGGTGATCTATGGCTACACCTTC
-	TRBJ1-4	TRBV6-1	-	CASIRTGGKSEKLFF	TGTGCCAGCATCAGAACGGGGGGAAAAAGTGAAAAACTGTTTTTT
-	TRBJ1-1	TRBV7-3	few	CASSLNWEGTEAFF	TGTGCCAGCAGCTTAAATTGGGAAGGGACTGAAGCTTTCTTT
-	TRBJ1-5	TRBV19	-	CASTQGTSNQPQHF	TGTGCCAGTACACAGGGCACTAGCAATCAGCCCCAGCATTTT
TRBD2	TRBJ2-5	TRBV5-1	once	CASSLSYAGGGLETQYF	TGCGCCAGCAGCTTGTCTTACGCGGGAGGAGGGTTGGAGACCCAGTACTTC
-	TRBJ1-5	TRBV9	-	CASSVGTVNQPQHF	TGTGCCAGCAGCGTAGGGACAGTCAATCAGCCCCAGCATTTT
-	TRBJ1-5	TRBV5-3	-	CARSLKGCQPQHF	TGTGCCAGAAGCTTGAAGGGTTGTCAGCCCCAGCATTTT
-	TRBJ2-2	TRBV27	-	CASSHSPRGNTGELFF	TGTGCCAGCAGTCACTCCCCTAGGGGAAACACCGGGGAGCTGTTTTTT
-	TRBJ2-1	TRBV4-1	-	CASSLDPPNEQFF	TGCGCCAGCAGCCTCGATCCCCCCAATGAGCAGTTCTTC
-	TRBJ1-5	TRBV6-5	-	CASSYSRRSEPQHF	TGTGCCAGCAGTTACTCCCGCAGGTCTGAGCCCCAGCATTTT
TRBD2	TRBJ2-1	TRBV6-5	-	CASSSGRAAGHEQFF	TGTGCCAGCTCCTCGGGGAGGGCCGCGGGACATGAGCAGTTCTTC
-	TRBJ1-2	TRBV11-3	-	CASSLTGLGIEGEYGYTF	TGTGCCAGCAGCTTAACCGGCTTAGGGATAGAAGGCGAGTATGGCTACACCTTC